What follows are 27 T cell receptor beta chains derived from one specimen sequenced in a study of identical twins. TCRdb re-called the 5' RACE reads through MiXCR, storing one row per CDR3 protein. The table lists under 300,000 distinct CDR3 sequences, roughly 13% of them singletons. Another study also made use of these data, one on yellow fever vaccine responses in identical twins.

Source material: memory (CD45RO+) T cells sorted from blood. Source of these receptors: a woman under 30 in good health.

The chain carries TRBV27 and TRBJ2-7, with a weak D call TRBD1 (6 bases). The CDR3 is 14 residues long. The germline V gene encodes CDR1 MNHEY and CDR2 SMNVEV (reference sequence). The V end was cut by 3 bases, the J end by 6 bases, with 15 bases between. CDR3 protein: CASSFSSQGGEQYF. The CDR3 DNA reads as TGTGCCAGCAGTTTCTCATCACAGGGCGGCGAGCAGTACTTC.

This chain joins TRBV20-1 and TRBJ2-5, with 11 bases aligning to TRBD2. The germline V gene encodes CDR1 DFQATT and CDR2 SNEGSKA (reference sequence). V lost 7 bases to trimming and J lost 5 bases; unmatched junction nucleotides: 9. The CDR3 contains 14 residues. In DNA form, the CDR3 reads TGCAGTGGTGCCCTAGCGGGAGGATTTGAGACCCAGTACTTC. Encoded protein: CSGALAGGFETQYF.

This clonotype was observed many times. This rearrangement joins TRBV4-3 to TRBJ2-7; 14 positions match TRBD2. Germline-derived CDR1 and CDR2 are LGHNA and YSLEER. This CDR3 has 15 amino acids. The V gene end was trimmed by 6 bases and the J gene end by 7 bases; junction bases not matched to a gene: 8. The CDR3 coding sequence is TGCGCCAGCAGGGATGAGGGACTAGCGGGAGATGAGCAGTACTTC. Protein: CASRDEGLAGDEQYF.

This clonotype has ten or more counts. The chain combines TRBV5-1 with TRBJ2-1; perhaps D is TRBD1 or TRBD2 (5 bases each). This CDR3 contains 15 residues. Per the germline V gene, CDR1 is SGHRS and CDR2 is YFSETQ. V lost 2 bases, J lost 3 bases, and 12 bases lay in between. CDR3 coding DNA: TGCGCCAGCAGCTTAAGCGGACAACACTACAATGAGCAGTTCTTC. It codes for CASSLSGQHYNEQFF. The full variable domain, rest sourced from reference TRBV5-1 and TRBJ2-1, is KAGVTQTPRYLIKTRGQQVTLSCSPISGHRSVSWYQQTPGQGLQFLFEYFSETQRNKGNFPGRFSGRQFSNSRSEMNVSTLELGDSALYLCASSLSGQHYNEQFFGPGTRLTVL.

The chain links TRBV28 to TRBJ2-1; a weak D match, TRBD1 (5 bases). V was pared by 2 bases and J by 6 bases, with 11 bases between. The CDR3 spans 14 residues. Per the germline V gene, CDR1 is MDHEN and CDR2 is SYDVKM. The CDR3 sequence: CASSLTGLGNEQFF. The CDR3 region has the DNA TGTGCCAGCAGTTTAACAGGTTTAGGCAATGAGCAGTTCTTC.

This clonotype appeared many times. The chain is built from TRBV12-3 or TRBV12-4 and TRBJ2-3, with D uncertain. With 3 bases removed from V and 0 bases from J, the gap between germline ends came to 7 bases. The CDR3 contains 14 residues. The CDR3 DNA follows: TGTGCCAGCAGTTTCACCGGAAGCACAGATACGCAGTATTTT. Translation: CASSFTGSTDTQYF.

The chain links TRBV28 to TRBJ1-1, with no clear D. This CDR3 is built from 12 residues. Per germline, CDR1 MDHEN and CDR2 SYDVKM. The V end was cut by 2 bases, the J end by 9 bases, with 10 bases between. This chain's CDR3 is CASSLGSGKAFF. The CDR3 region has the DNA TGTGCCAGCAGTTTAGGGTCAGGAAAAGCTTTCTTT.

The chain joins TRBV2 to TRBJ1-2, with 7 bases that match TRBD1. J was trimmed by 3 bases and V by 4 bases; bases with no gene match: 2. CDR1 SNHLY and CDR2 FYNNEI come from the germline V gene. The CDR3 is 13 amino acids. This chain's CDR3 is CASSATGDYGYTF. The CDR3 DNA is TGTGCCAGCAGTGCCACAGGGGACTATGGCTACACCTTC.

V and J are TRBV6-4 and TRBJ2-3; D is perhaps TRBD2 (5 bases). V dropped 0 bases and J dropped 1 base, with 8 bases sitting between them. Germline V gene sequence: CDR1 MRHNA, CDR2 SNTAGT. This CDR3 spans 15 amino acids. In DNA form, the CDR3 reads TGTGCCAGCAGTGACTCTGAGCGGCGCACAGATACGCAGTATTTT. It encodes CASSDSERRTDTQYF.

V and J are TRBV6-4 and TRBJ2-4; possible D gene TRBD2, 6 bases. The CDR3 length is 19 residues. Between the trimmed V and J ends, which lost 0 bases and 1 base, there was a span of 19 bases. Per germline, CDR1 MRHNA and CDR2 SNTAGT. Here the CDR3 DNA reads TGTGCCAGCAGTGACTCGAAAGCTCCGGGGGTTAAGGCCAAAAACATTCAGTACTTC. Its translation: CASSDSKAPGVKAKNIQYF.

There are a few counts of this clonotype. The chain uses TRBV14 and TRBJ1-4; tentatively, D is TRBD1 (5 bases). Between the trimmed V and J ends, which lost 5 bases and 5 bases, there was a span of 9 bases. The germline V gene has CDR1 SGHDN and CDR2 FVKESK. This CDR3 is built from 13 residues. DNA of the CDR3: TGTGCCAGCAGCGCAGGGCTAAATGAAAAACTGTTTTTT. Translating gives CASSAGLNEKLFF.

This clonotype was seen more than once but under ten times. The gene calls are TRBV4-2 and TRBJ2-2; a weak D match, TRBD2 (5 bases). Germline CDR1 and CDR2: LGHNA and YNFKEQ. The V gene lost 7 bases and the J gene lost 5 bases, with 20 bases spanning the gap. The CDR3 runs 16 residues. CDR3 sequence (DNA): TGTGCCAGCACTCCTGGAGCAGTAACTAGTACCGGGGAGCTGTTTTTT. Translated: CASTPGAVTSTGELFF.

This chain connects TRBV12-3 or TRBV12-4 to TRBJ1-5; TRBD1 agrees at 8 bases. The CDR3 sequence is 15 residues long. Unmatched junction bases numbered 6, after V lost 6 bases and J lost 2 bases. The CDR3 region has the DNA TGTGCCAGCAGGATAGACAGGGGTGGCAATCAGCCCCAGCATTTT. Protein: CASRIDRGGNQPQHF.

The sample holds many counts of this clonotype. This sequence joins TRBV7-2 and TRBJ2-5, with 13 bases lining up with TRBD2. V gave up 1 base and J gave up 4 bases; unmatched junction bases: 6. Germline V gene sequence: CDR1 SGHTA, CDR2 FQGNSA. The CDR3 runs to 17 residues. The DNA for the CDR3 is TGTGCCAGCAGCTTAGTCTTACTAGCGGGAGGGGCAGAGACCCAGTACTTC. Its protein is CASSLVLLAGGAETQYF.

In this sample, this clonotype turned up a few times. The rearrangement uses TRBV3-1 and TRBJ2-1; D may be TRBD2 (7 bases). Trimming stripped 4 bases from V and 5 bases from J, with 15 bases between. Germline lookup yields CDR1 LGHDT and CDR2 YNNKEL (reference sequence). The CDR3 has 15 amino acids. The CDR3 sequence is CASSPRGGLNNEQFF. The CDR3 DNA sequence: TGTGCCAGCAGCCCGCGCGGGGGCCTAAACAATGAGCAGTTCTTC.

This clonotype was found a few times. This chain links TRBV10-2 with TRBJ2-4, with a weak D call TRBD1 (5 bases). CDR1 is WSHSY, CDR2 SAAADI, per germline. V was trimmed by 3 bases and J by 7 bases, leaving 16 bases between them. The CDR3 runs 15 residues. CDR3 sequence: CASSEMQGRGNIQYF. The CDR3 DNA follows: TGCGCCAGCAGTGAAATGCAGGGAAGGGGTAACATTCAGTACTTC.

V is TRBV7-2 and J is TRBJ1-2; TRBD1 matches at 11 bases. CDR1 and CDR2 from the germline V gene are SGHTA and FQGNSA. CDR3 length: 15 amino acids. The V segment lost 4 bases and the J segment 6 bases; nucleotides outside the gene matches: 7. CDR3 coding DNA: TGTGCCAGCAGCTCCCGGACAGGGGGCGAAAATGGCTACACCTTC. Translating gives CASSSRTGGENGYTF.

This clonotype was found a few times. This sequence joins TRBV29-1 and TRBJ2-7, with D maybe TRBD2 (5 bases). Germline CDR1 and CDR2: SQVTM and ANQGSEA. The CDR3 loop spans 12 amino acids. Trimming shortened V by 7 bases and J by 2 bases, and 12 bases separated the two germline ends. The CDR3 DNA reads TGCAGCGCAGGCGTCGGGGCCTACGAGCAGTACTTC. It specifies CSAGVGAYEQYF.

The rearrangement uses TRBV2 and TRBJ2-4; the D gene is possibly TRBD2 (6 bases). The CDR3 has 16 amino acids. The germline gives CDR1 SNHLY, CDR2 FYNNEI. V shed 5 bases and J shed 0 bases, with 14 bases lying between them. The CDR3 DNA reads TGTGCCAGCAGTTCGGAGGGCAGAGAAGCCAAAAACATTCAGTACTTC. Translated, it gives CASSSEGREAKNIQYF.

This clonotype was counted at least ten times. The CDR3 DNA sequence: TGTGCCAGCAGACCCTCAGTTTTGACCGGGGAGCTGTTTTTT. It translates to CASRPSVLTGELFF. This rearrangement joins TRBV12-3 or TRBV12-4 to TRBJ2-2; D gene ambiguous. This CDR3 contains 14 residues. Trimming took off 6 bases at V and 5 bases at J, with 13 bases between the two ends.

This clonotype has a count of ten or more. The rearrangement uses TRBV11-2 and TRBJ2-7, with 11 bases lining up with TRBD2. The CDR3 covers 14 residues. The junction had 3 bases not matched to a gene; V was cut back by 5 bases and J by 3 bases. Germline CDR1 SGHAT, CDR2 FQNNGV. The CDR3 coding sequence is TGTGCCAGCAGCCAGACTAGCGGGGACTACGAGCAGTACTTC. This codes for CASSQTSGDYEQYF.

This clonotype was seen a single time. The rearrangement uses TRBV5-6 and TRBJ2-7; D assignment may be TRBD1 or TRBD2 (7 bases each). Trimming shortened V by 4 bases and J by 3 bases, and 14 bases separated the two germline ends. This CDR3 is 14 amino acids long. From germline, CDR1 is SGHDT and CDR2 YYEEEE. The CDR3 loop reads CASSITGEGYEQYF. The CDR3 DNA reads as TGTGCCAGCAGCATCACAGGGGAGGGCTACGAGCAGTACTTC.

V and J are TRBV20-1 and TRBJ2-7; 14 positions match TRBD2. CDR3 size: 15 residues. Losses at the gene ends were 1 base for V and 2 bases for J; bases not matched to a gene: 1. The germline gives CDR1 DFQATT, CDR2 SNEGSKA (reference sequence). Here the CDR3 reads CSARAGLAGAYEQYF. CDR3 DNA sequence: TGCAGTGCTAGAGCGGGACTAGCGGGAGCCTACGAGCAGTACTTC.

The genes are TRBV5-1 and TRBJ2-5, with a possible D match to TRBD1 (5 bases). Germline V lookup: CDR1 SGHRS, CDR2 YFSETQ. The V and J ends lost 3 bases and 4 bases respectively, with 16 bases between them. The CDR3 is 15 amino acids. CDR3 region: CASSSRFIGAETQYF. The CDR3 region has the DNA TGCGCCAGCAGCTCCAGATTTATAGGGGCAGAGACCCAGTACTTC. Full variable domain (rest looked up from reference TRBV5-1 and TRBJ2-5): KAGVTQTPRYLIKTRGQQVTLSCSPISGHRSVSWYQQTPGQGLQFLFEYFSETQRNKGNFPGRFSGRQFSNSRSEMNVSTLELGDSALYLCASSSRFIGAETQYFGPGTRLLVL.

The gene calls are TRBV18 and TRBJ2-5, with D uncertain. The germline V gene encodes CDR1 KGHSH and CDR2 LQKENI. The CDR3 has 14 amino acids. Trimming shortened V by 3 bases and J by 4 bases, and 12 bases separated the two germline ends. The CDR3 here is CASSPRAQGETQYF. In DNA, the CDR3 is TGTGCCAGCTCACCCCGGGCTCAAGGAGAGACCCAGTACTTC.

The chain has TRBV15 and TRBJ1-5, with 8 bases fitting TRBD1. CDR1 and CDR2 (germline): LNHNV, YYDKDF (reference sequence). This CDR3 comprises 15 residues. Trimming at V came to 4 bases and at J to 2 bases, leaving 4 bases not matched to a gene. The CDR3 here is CATSMSTGGNQPQHF. The CDR3 DNA follows: TGTGCCACCAGCATGTCGACAGGGGGCAATCAGCCCCAGCATTTT.

This clonotype was counted between two and nine times. The chain couples TRBV12-3 or TRBV12-4 to TRBJ2-5, with 11 bases aligning to TRBD1. The ends lost 3 bases at V and 4 bases at J; junction bases unmatched: 4. CDR3 length: 15 amino acids. CDR3 protein: CASSFGTGGRETQYF. In DNA, the CDR3 is TGTGCCAGCAGTTTCGGGACAGGGGGGAGAGAGACCCAGTACTTC.